This TCR beta chain was identified in a study of response to subunit inactivated influenza vaccine (dated by TCRdb to between 2018 and 2020). A note on the overall study: Deep quantitative T cell receptor repertoire profiling was used in the study to track responses to a trivalent subunit inactivated influenza vaccine.

The library was produced with RT-PCR. The data were produced on an Illumina HiSeq 2500. TCRdb's own reprocessing of the public reads used fastp at Q25 and MiXCR and kept productive beta chains. Every entry covers one CDR3 protein and lists the most common genes and DNA from its rows. The sample table records a few hundred thousand distinct CDR3 sequences; 10% to 15% of these occur just once. Approximately 8.3% of the sample is in the top ten clones. Findings and caveats that apply to the study as a whole: It was suggested by the authors that each seasonal influenza vaccination may recruit only a limited number of new T cells.

This clonotype has just a few counts. The specificity of this receptor is unknown. No much larger clonotype is one base removed from it; base qualities were not supplied. The germline V gene encodes CDR1 KGHDR and CDR2 SFDVKD. The cysteine opens and the phenylalanine closes a CDR3 of 15 amino acids. The retained sequence is limited to the CDR3, 45 bases, with the frame set at the first base. Compared with germline, V lacks 1 base and J lacks 5 bases; bases without a gene match: 5. This specimen consisted of non-naive T cells sorted from PBMCs, obtained 14 to 15 days before vaccination. The cell subset or site tag for this specimen amounts to: memory T cell fraction. This receptor was identified in a man in his fifties or sixties who received an inactivated influenza vaccine. Donor details come from another sample of the same person, matched by shared clones. The rearranged segments are TRBV24-1 and TRBJ2-5, and 8 junctional nucleotides match TRBD1. At the DNA level, the sequence is TGTGCCACCAGTGATTTAACAGGGGGTACGGAGACCCAGTACTTC. Translated, it gives CATSDLTGGTETQYF.